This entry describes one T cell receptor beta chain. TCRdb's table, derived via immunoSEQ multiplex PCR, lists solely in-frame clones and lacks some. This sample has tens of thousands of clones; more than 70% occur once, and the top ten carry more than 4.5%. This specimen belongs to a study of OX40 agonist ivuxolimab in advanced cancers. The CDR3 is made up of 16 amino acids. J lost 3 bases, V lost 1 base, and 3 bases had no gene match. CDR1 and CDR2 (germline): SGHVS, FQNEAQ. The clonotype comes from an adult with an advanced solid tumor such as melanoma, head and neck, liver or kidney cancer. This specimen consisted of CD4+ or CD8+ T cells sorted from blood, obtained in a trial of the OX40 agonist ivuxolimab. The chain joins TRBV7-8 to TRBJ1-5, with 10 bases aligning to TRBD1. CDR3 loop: CASSLGDRGTNQPQHF. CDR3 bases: TGTGCCAGCAGCTTAGGGGACAGGGGAACCAATCAGCCCCAGCATTTT.